This T cell receptor beta chain was profiled in a study of shared clonotypes between healthy human individuals. To note about this clone: Antigen unknown.

Repertoires were generated with immunoSEQ multiplex PCR, while TCRdb's copy carries only in-frame clones and drops some. The sample records 2 million to 2.5 million clones, approximately 94% being singletons. The CDR3 runs to 15 residues. With 4 bases clipped from V and 5 bases from J, the junction kept 9 bases outside the gene matches. In germline, CDR1 is SGDLS, CDR2 YYNGEE. Notes on the study in general: How much donors shared clonotypes was expected to be affected by sequencing depth.

The receptor's source is a man aged 18 to 35 in good health. V is TRBV9 and J is TRBJ2-3, with 8 bases lining up with TRBD2. The sequenced sample was naive CD4+ T cells sorted from blood. Subset in this sample: CD45RA+ positively selected. The CDR3 region has the DNA TGTGCCAGCAGCCCCGACCTCCTAGCGGGAGATACGCAGTATTTT. This translates into CASSPDLLAGDTQYF. The full variable domain, completed using reference TRBV9 and TRBJ2-3, is DSGVTQTPKHLITATGQRVTLRCSPRSGDLSVYWYQQSLDQGLQFLIQYYNGEERAKGNILERFSAQQFPDLHSELNLSSLELGDSALYFCASSPDLLAGDTQYFGPGTRLTVL.